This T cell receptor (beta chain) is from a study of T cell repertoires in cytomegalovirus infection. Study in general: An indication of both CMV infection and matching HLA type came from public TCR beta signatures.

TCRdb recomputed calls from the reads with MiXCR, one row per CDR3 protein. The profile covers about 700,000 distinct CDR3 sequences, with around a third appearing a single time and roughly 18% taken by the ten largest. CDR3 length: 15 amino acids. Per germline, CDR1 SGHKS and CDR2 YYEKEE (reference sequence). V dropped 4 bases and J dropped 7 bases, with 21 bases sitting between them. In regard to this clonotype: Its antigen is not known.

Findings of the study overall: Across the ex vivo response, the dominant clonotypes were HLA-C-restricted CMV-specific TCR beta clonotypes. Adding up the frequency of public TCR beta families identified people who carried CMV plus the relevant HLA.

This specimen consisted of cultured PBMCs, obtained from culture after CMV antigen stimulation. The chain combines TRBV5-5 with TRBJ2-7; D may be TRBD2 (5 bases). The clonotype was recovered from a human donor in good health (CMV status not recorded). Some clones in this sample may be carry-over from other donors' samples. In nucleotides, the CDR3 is TGTGCCAGCAGCCCGTTTGTCAATACGCCGGGGGAGCAGTACTTC. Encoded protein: CASSPFVNTPGEQYF.